Listed below are T cell receptor beta chains from one sample, sequenced in a study of type 1 regulatory T cells. TCRdb re-derived calls from the reads in MiXCR, one entry per CDR3 protein. Among tens of thousands of distinct CDR3 sequences listed, less than 65% were seen once. Antigens for these TCRs are unknown. The sequenced sample was cultured non-Tr1 T cells, either the whole culture or a sorted T cell fraction (not recorded which). The receptors derive from a human donor in good health. The CDR3 runs from the conserved cysteine through the conserved F or W. Fields, in order: V gene, D gene, clone size, J gene, CDR3 DNA, CDR3 protein. A D gene is named only where the DNA matches it firmly. Not all rows give a size; the values are once, few, many and, for expanded clones, a class.

v_gene: TRBV20-1; d_gene: .; abundance: few; j_gene: TRBJ2-7; CDR3nt: TGCAGTGCTAGAGCGGGGGGCGCAGTTACCGAGCAGTACTTC; CDR3aa: CSARAGGAVTEQYF
v_gene: TRBV5-5; d_gene: .; abundance: .; j_gene: TRBJ2-7; CDR3nt: TGTGCCAGCAGCTTGGTGTCGGGCTCCTACGAGCAGTACTTC; CDR3aa: CASSLVSGSYEQYF
v_gene: TRBV4-3; d_gene: .; abundance: .; j_gene: TRBJ2-2; CDR3nt: TGCGCCAGCAGCCAAGGGAAAGTATCCGGGGAGCTGTTTTTT; CDR3aa: CASSQGKVSGELFF
v_gene: TRBV7-9; d_gene: .; abundance: few; j_gene: TRBJ2-1; CDR3nt: TGTGCCAGCAGCTTACTTGTGGGTGGGTCCTACAATGAGCAGTTCTTC; CDR3aa: CASSLLVGGSYNEQFF
v_gene: TRBV18; d_gene: TRBD1; abundance: .; j_gene: TRBJ1-6; CDR3nt: TGTGCCAGCTCACCTAGACAGGGAACCCTCACACCCCTCCACTTT; CDR3aa: CASSPRQGTLTPLHF
v_gene: TRBV11-1; d_gene: .; abundance: .; j_gene: TRBJ2-3; CDR3nt: TGTGCCAGCAGCTCCGGGACACCGCAGCGAGATACGCAGTATTTT; CDR3aa: CASSSGTPQRDTQYF
v_gene: TRBV19; d_gene: .; abundance: few; j_gene: TRBJ1-1; CDR3nt: TGTGCCAGTAGTAGCAGACAGATGAACACTGAAGCTTTCTTT; CDR3aa: CASSSRQMNTEAFF
v_gene: TRBV29-1; d_gene: .; abundance: .; j_gene: TRBJ2-2; CDR3nt: TGCAGCGTTGACGCAGGGGGGAATCCCGGGGAGCTGTTTTTT; CDR3aa: CSVDAGGNPGELFF
v_gene: TRBV5-5; d_gene: TRBD2; abundance: .; j_gene: TRBJ2-1; CDR3nt: TGTGCCAGCAGCGTGGCCCTAGCGGGAATCTACAATGAGCAGTTCTTC; CDR3aa: CASSVALAGIYNEQFF
v_gene: TRBV24-1; d_gene: .; abundance: .; j_gene: TRBJ2-1; CDR3nt: TGTGCCACCAGTGATTCCCGTCATCGAAAGCAGTTCTTC; CDR3aa: CATSDSRHRKQFF
v_gene: TRBV21-1; d_gene: .; abundance: few; j_gene: TRBJ2-7; CDR3nt: TGTGCCAGCAGCACCCTCGGAGAGGGACAGGGCTCCTACGAGCAGTACTTC; CDR3aa: CASSTLGEGQGSYEQYF
v_gene: TRBV5-1; d_gene: .; abundance: .; j_gene: TRBJ2-1; CDR3nt: TGCGCCAGCAGCGGGGGCGGGACGCGCTACAATGAGCAGTTCTTC; CDR3aa: CASSGGGTRYNEQFF
v_gene: TRBV4-1; d_gene: .; abundance: once; j_gene: TRBJ1-1; CDR3nt: TGCGCCAGCAGCCAGGCGAATATGGGATTGAACACTGAAGCTTTCTTT; CDR3aa: CASSQANMGLNTEAFF
v_gene: TRBV20-1; d_gene: TRBD1; abundance: .; j_gene: TRBJ2-2; CDR3nt: TGCAGTGCTAGAGTACAGGGGAGGAACACCGGGGAGCTGTTTTTT; CDR3aa: CSARVQGRNTGELFF
v_gene: TRBV25-1; d_gene: .; abundance: .; j_gene: TRBJ2-3; CDR3nt: TGTGCCAGCAGATTGGGGAGTTTGAATGCAGATACGCAGTATTTT; CDR3aa: CASRLGSLNADTQYF
v_gene: TRBV24-1; d_gene: .; abundance: .; j_gene: TRBJ2-5; CDR3nt: TGTGCCACCAGTGATTACCAATTGGAAGGCAGACTACAAGAGACCCAGTACTTC; CDR3aa: CATSDYQLEGRLQETQYF
v_gene: TRBV5-4; d_gene: TRBD2; abundance: .; j_gene: TRBJ2-5; CDR3nt: TGTGCCAGCAGCTTGGGGACTAGCGGGAGTAAAGAGACCCAGTACTTC; CDR3aa: CASSLGTSGSKETQYF
v_gene: TRBV7-2; d_gene: TRBD2; abundance: .; j_gene: TRBJ2-2; CDR3nt: TGTGCCAGCAGCCCCCCTCTACCCACTAGCGGCACCGGGGAGCTGTTTTTT; CDR3aa: CASSPPLPTSGTGELFF
v_gene: TRBV6-2/TRBV6-3; d_gene: TRBD2; abundance: .; j_gene: TRBJ2-7; CDR3nt: TGTGCCAGCAGTTACTCGAATCCTCTAGCGGGAGGTGCCGAGCAGTACTTC; CDR3aa: CASSYSNPLAGGAEQYF
v_gene: TRBV6-1; d_gene: TRBD1; abundance: .; j_gene: TRBJ1-5; CDR3nt: TGTGCCAGCAGTGTACCGGGACAGGGCAATCAGCCCCAGCATTTT; CDR3aa: CASSVPGQGNQPQHF